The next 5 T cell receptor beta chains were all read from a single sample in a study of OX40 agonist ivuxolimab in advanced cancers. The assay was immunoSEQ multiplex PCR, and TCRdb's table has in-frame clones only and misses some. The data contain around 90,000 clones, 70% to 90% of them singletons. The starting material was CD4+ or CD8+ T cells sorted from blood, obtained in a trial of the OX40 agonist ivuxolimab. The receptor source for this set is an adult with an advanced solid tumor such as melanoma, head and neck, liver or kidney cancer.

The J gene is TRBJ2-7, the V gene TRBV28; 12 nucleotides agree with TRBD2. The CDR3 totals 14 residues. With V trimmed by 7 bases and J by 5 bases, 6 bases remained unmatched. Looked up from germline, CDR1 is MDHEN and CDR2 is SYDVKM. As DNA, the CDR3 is TGTGCCAGCAACTCCCGACTAGCGGGAGACGAGCAGTACTTC. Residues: CASNSRLAGDEQYF. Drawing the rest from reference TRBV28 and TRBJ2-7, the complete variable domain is DVKVTQSSRYLVKRTGEKVFLECVQDMDHENMFWYRQDPGLGLRLIYFSYDVKMKEKGDIPEGYSVSREKKERFSLILESASTNQTSMYLCASNSRLAGDEQYFGPGTRLTVT.

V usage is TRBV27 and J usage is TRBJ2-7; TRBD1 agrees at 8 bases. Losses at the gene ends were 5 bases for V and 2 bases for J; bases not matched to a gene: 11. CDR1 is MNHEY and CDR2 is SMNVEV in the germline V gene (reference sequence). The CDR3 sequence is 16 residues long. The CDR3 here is CASSQISGTGPYEQYF. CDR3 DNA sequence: TGTGCCAGCAGTCAAATCTCCGGGACAGGACCCTACGAGCAGTACTTC.

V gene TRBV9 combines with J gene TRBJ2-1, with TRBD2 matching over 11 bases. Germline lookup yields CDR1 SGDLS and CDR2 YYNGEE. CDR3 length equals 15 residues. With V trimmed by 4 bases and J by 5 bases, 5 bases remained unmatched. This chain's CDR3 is CASSLGLADNNEQFF. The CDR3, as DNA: TGTGCCAGCAGCCTGGGACTAGCGGATAACAATGAGCAGTTCTTC.

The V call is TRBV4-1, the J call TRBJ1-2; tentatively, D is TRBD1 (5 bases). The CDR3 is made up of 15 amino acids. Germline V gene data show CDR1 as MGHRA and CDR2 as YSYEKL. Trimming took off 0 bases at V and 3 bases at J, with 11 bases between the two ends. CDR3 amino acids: CASSQDGGTHYGYTF. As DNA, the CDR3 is TGCGCCAGCAGCCAAGATGGGGGGACCCACTATGGCTACACCTTC.

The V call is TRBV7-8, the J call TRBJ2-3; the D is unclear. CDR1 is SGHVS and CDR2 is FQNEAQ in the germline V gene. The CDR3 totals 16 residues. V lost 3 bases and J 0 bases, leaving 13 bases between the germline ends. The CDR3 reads CASSLGRRPSTDTQYF. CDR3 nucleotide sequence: TGTGCCAGCAGCTTGGGTCGGAGACCTAGCACAGATACGCAGTATTTT.